This TCR beta chain was sequenced for a study of identical twins. Per germline, CDR1 LGHDT and CDR2 YNNKEL (reference sequence). V was trimmed by 0 bases and J by 2 bases, leaving 7 bases between them. The CDR3 length is 14 residues. TCRdb re-derived calls from the 5' RACE reads in MiXCR, one entry per CDR3 protein. The profile shows around 450,000 distinct CDR3 sequences, 13% to 15% of them singletons. These data were likewise used in another study, on yellow fever vaccine responses in identical twins.

Sequenced material: CD4+ T cells sorted from blood. This chain joins TRBV3-1 and TRBJ2-5; D not certain. The receptor's source is a woman younger than 30 in good health. The CDR3 here is CASSQDFRQETQYF. In DNA, the CDR3 is TGTGCCAGCAGCCAAGATTTCCGACAAGAGACCCAGTACTTC.